The 11 T cell receptor beta chains below all came from one sample that was sequenced in a study of a mutant IDH1 vaccine in newly diagnosed glioma. This table comes from immunoSEQ multiplex PCR, and its TCRdb copy is limited to in-frame clones, with some not included. The sample includes roughly 39,000 clones, approximately 85% of them seen just once. Indicated time point: week 5, during vaccination. Vaccination comprised doses that each held 300 ug of mutant IDH1 20-mer peptide, plus topical imiquimod. Their recognized antigens are unknown. Sequences were derived from PBMCs, sampled from a glioma patient whose treatment included an IDH1 peptide vaccine. The receptors originated from a man aged 40-49 years with glioma.

The chain has TRBV2 and TRBJ1-5; perhaps TRBD1 as D (6 bases). In germline, CDR1 is SNHLY, CDR2 FYNNEI. The V end was cut by 7 bases, the J end by 4 bases, with 11 bases between. The CDR3 has 13 residues. Here the CDR3 reads CASKRGRNQPQHF. The CDR3 DNA sequence: TGTGCCAGCAAGAGGGGGAGGAATCAGCCCCAGCATTTT.

This rearrangement joins TRBV14 to TRBJ2-4; TRBD1 is a possible D gene (5 bases). Germline V gene data show CDR1 as SGHDN and CDR2 as FVKESK. V was pared by 1 base and J by 0 bases, with 10 bases between. This CDR3 spans 16 amino acids. DNA for the CDR3: TGTGCCAGCAGCCAAGCAGGGTTCCTAGCCAAAAACATTCAGTACTTC. Translating gives CASSQAGFLAKNIQYF.

This rearrangement joins TRBV6-1 to TRBJ2-7; 13 bases agree with TRBD2. Germline-derived CDR1 and CDR2 are MNHNS and SASEGT. V lost 6 bases and J lost 0; bases outside the gene matches: 8. The CDR3 covers 17 residues. CDR3 in DNA: TGTGCCAGCAGGGAACTAGCGGGAGGGCCCCGCTCCTACGAGCAGTACTTC. It translates to CASRELAGGPRSYEQYF.

This chain links TRBV7-2 with TRBJ2-1, with 7 bases that match TRBD2. The CDR3 has 14 residues. Germline trimming cut 6 bases from V and 3 bases from J; bases unmatched to any gene: 5. The germline V gene encodes CDR1 SGHTA and CDR2 FQGNSA. The CDR3 is CASRAGGSYNEQFF. For the CDR3, the DNA is TGTGCCAGCAGGGCCGGCGGGAGCTACAATGAGCAGTTCTTC.

The CDR3 loop is CASSPGTSGGGRYF. The CDR3 DNA reads TGTGCCAGCAGTCCGGGGACTAGCGGAGGAGGGCGGTACTTC. The gene calls are TRBV27 and TRBJ2-7; the match to TRBD2 covers 11 bases. The CDR3 is 14 amino acids. Germline-derived CDR1 and CDR2 are MNHEY and SMNVEV (reference sequence). The V and J ends lost 5 bases and 12 bases, in that order; junction bases with no gene match: 12.

The chain employs TRBV4-3 and TRBJ2-6; D uncertain. Germline V lookup: CDR1 LGHNA, CDR2 YSLEER. V dropped 1 base and J dropped 2 bases, with 6 bases sitting between them. This CDR3 is 15 amino acids long. The CDR3 protein is CASSQGRAGANVLTF. DNA of the CDR3: TGCGCCAGCAGCCAAGGCAGAGCTGGGGCCAACGTCCTGACTTTC.

This rearrangement joins TRBV19 to TRBJ2-3, with D possibly TRBD1 on 6 matching bases. The CDR3 runs to 15 residues. Germline V gene sequence: CDR1 LNHDA, CDR2 SQIVND (reference sequence). The V end was cut by 2 bases, the J end by 2 bases, with 11 bases between. The CDR3 reads CASSIRGKDTDTQYF. The DNA of the CDR3 is TGTGCCAGTAGTATAAGGGGGAAGGACACAGATACGCAGTATTTT.

V usage is TRBV7-9 and J usage is TRBJ2-6; 12 bases agree with TRBD2. The length of the CDR3 is 18 residues. V lost 4 bases and J lost 1; bases outside the gene matches: 5. Germline V lookup: CDR1 SEHNR, CDR2 FQNEAQ (reference sequence). DNA of the CDR3: TGTGCCAGCAGCTCCTCGACTAGCGGGAGTTCTGGGGCCAACGTCCTGACTTTC. Translation gives CASSSSTSGSSGANVLTF.

The chain carries TRBV5-1 and TRBJ2-1; TRBD2 matches at 8 bases. The germline V gene encodes CDR1 SGHRS and CDR2 YFSETQ. CDR3 length: 15 residues. The ends lost 1 base at V and 3 bases at J; junction bases unmatched: 3. The CDR3 region has the DNA TGCGCCAGCAGCTTGACTAGCGGAGACTACAATGAGCAGTTCTTC. As protein: CASSLTSGDYNEQFF.

This clone was observed a few times. This chain links TRBV10-1 with TRBJ2-1; D remains ambiguous. The germline gives CDR1 WNHNN, CDR2 SYGVQD (reference sequence). V lost 7 bases, J lost 5 bases, and 15 bases lay in between. CDR3 size: 14 residues. CDR3 protein: CASTKFLVHNEQFF. The CDR3 DNA reads as TGCGCCAGCACAAAATTTCTGGTTCACAATGAGCAGTTCTTC.

This clone was detected only once. The chain recombines TRBV14 with TRBJ1-2; no firm D call. Trimming stripped 1 base from V and 8 bases from J, with 14 bases between. The germline gives CDR1 SGHDN, CDR2 FVKESK. This CDR3 spans 14 amino acids. The DNA for the CDR3 is TGTGCCAGCAGCCAAGGACGGGGATTATGGGGCTACACCTTC. Encoded protein: CASSQGRGLWGYTF.